One and the same sample provided the 2 T cell receptor beta chains below, sequenced in a study of tumor and adjacent non-tumor tissue in lung cancer. No cell sorting was done before RNA was extracted from the tissue. A modified ARM-PCR protocol with three rounds of nested PCR amplified TCRbeta. Via MiXCR, TCRdb re-called the multiplex PCR reads, giving one row per CDR3 protein. The profile shows approximately 79,000 distinct CDR3 sequences, about 66% of them singletons. Sequencing used lung tumor tissue. Receptors originate from a man aged 70 or older with non-small cell lung cancer.

Notes on this clonotype: Sequence at one end of the junction differs from germline and may be a read error. The chain joins TRBV10-2 to TRBJ2-7, with D possibly being TRBD2 (6 bases). CDR1 and CDR2 (germline): WSHSY, SAAADI. The CDR3 totals 14 residues. Here the CDR3 reads CDSRPGGGDYDQYF. As DNA, the CDR3 is TGCGACAGCAGACCCGGGGGTGGTGATTACGATCAGTACTTC.

This clonotype was seen a handful of times. This sequence joins TRBV7-9 and TRBJ2-1; D remains ambiguous. V lost 5 bases and J lost 0, with 11 bases in between. This CDR3 region has 15 residues. Germline V gene data show CDR1 as SEHNR and CDR2 as FQNEAQ (reference sequence). The CDR3 loop is CASSGAMSSYNEQFF. In DNA form, the CDR3 reads TGTGCCAGCAGCGGAGCTATGAGCTCCTACAATGAGCAGTTCTTC.